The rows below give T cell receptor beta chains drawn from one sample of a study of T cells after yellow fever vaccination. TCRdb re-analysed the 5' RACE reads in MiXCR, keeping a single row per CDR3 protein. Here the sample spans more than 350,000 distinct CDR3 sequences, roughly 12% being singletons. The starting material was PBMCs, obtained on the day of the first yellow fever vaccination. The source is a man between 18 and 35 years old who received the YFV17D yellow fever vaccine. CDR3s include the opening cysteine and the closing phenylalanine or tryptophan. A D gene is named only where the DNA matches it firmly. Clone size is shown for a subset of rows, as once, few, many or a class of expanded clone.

CDR3nt: TGTGCCAGCAGCCAACCGGGAGGAGGGGACGGAAACATTCAGTACTTC
CDR3aa: CASSQPGGGDGNIQYF
d_gene: TRBD2
j_gene: TRBJ2-4
v_gene: TRBV4-2
abundance: few

CDR3nt: TGCAGTGCTAGAGATTGGGCAGGGGGTGTCCGGACCACTGAAGCTTTCTTT
CDR3aa: CSARDWAGGVRTTEAFF
d_gene: TRBD1
j_gene: TRBJ1-1
v_gene: TRBV20-1
abundance: -

CDR3nt: TGTGCCAGCAGCCCGGGTGCGGGAGGAACTGGGGCCAACGTCCTGACTTTC
CDR3aa: CASSPGAGGTGANVLTF
d_gene: TRBD2
j_gene: TRBJ2-6
v_gene: TRBV5-4
abundance: -

CDR3nt: TGCGCCAGCAGCTTCGGCCAGACCTCCTACAATGAGCAGTTCTTC
CDR3aa: CASSFGQTSYNEQFF
d_gene: -
j_gene: TRBJ2-1
v_gene: TRBV5-1
abundance: -

CDR3nt: TGTGCCAGCAGTGAGGGGACGGGCGGGACCCAGCATTTT
CDR3aa: CASSEGTGGTQHF
d_gene: -
j_gene: TRBJ1-5
v_gene: TRBV2
abundance: few

CDR3nt: TGCGCCAGCAGCCCTGACAGGGTCGGACTCATCCAAGAGACCCAGTACTTC
CDR3aa: CASSPDRVGLIQETQYF
d_gene: TRBD1
j_gene: TRBJ2-5
v_gene: TRBV5-1
abundance: -

CDR3nt: TGTGCCAGCAAATCTTTGAACACCGGGGAGCTGTTTTTT
CDR3aa: CASKSLNTGELFF
d_gene: -
j_gene: TRBJ2-2
v_gene: TRBV12-3/TRBV12-4
abundance: -

CDR3nt: TGCGCCAGCGGACGGGAAGGCACTGGAAACACCATATATTTT
CDR3aa: CASGREGTGNTIYF
d_gene: -
j_gene: TRBJ1-3
v_gene: TRBV5-1
abundance: few

CDR3nt: TGTGCCAGCAGCACGCCTAGCGGGGGGGGGAATGAGCAGTTCTTC
CDR3aa: CASSTPSGGGNEQFF
d_gene: TRBD2
j_gene: TRBJ2-1
v_gene: TRBV7-9
abundance: -

CDR3nt: TGCGCCAGCAGCTTGGCTAGCGGGGGCAGCAACAATGAGCAGTTCTTC
CDR3aa: CASSLASGGSNNEQFF
d_gene: TRBD2
j_gene: TRBJ2-1
v_gene: TRBV5-1
abundance: -

CDR3nt: TGTGCCAGCAGTGACAGTGGAGAACGGGAGCTGTTTTTT
CDR3aa: CASSDSGERELFF
d_gene: -
j_gene: TRBJ2-2
v_gene: TRBV6-2/TRBV6-3
abundance: few

CDR3nt: TGCGCCAGCATGGGACAGGGCTTGACCGGGGAGCTGTTTTTT
CDR3aa: CASMGQGLTGELFF
d_gene: TRBD1
j_gene: TRBJ2-2
v_gene: TRBV5-1
abundance: -

CDR3nt: TGTGCCAGCAGTGACAGCCGCTCCTATAATTCACCCCTCCACTTT
CDR3aa: CASSDSRSYNSPLHF
d_gene: -
j_gene: TRBJ1-6
v_gene: TRBV2
abundance: -

CDR3nt: TGTGCCAGCAGCCCAGGGGCTACTAATGAAAAACTGTTTTTT
CDR3aa: CASSPGATNEKLFF
d_gene: -
j_gene: TRBJ1-4
v_gene: TRBV9
abundance: few

CDR3nt: TGTGCCAGCAGCTTAGATACCTACGAGCAGTACTTC
CDR3aa: CASSLDTYEQYF
d_gene: -
j_gene: TRBJ2-7
v_gene: TRBV7-2
abundance: many

CDR3nt: TGTGCCAGCAGCTTCCGGGAAGAGACCCAGTACTTC
CDR3aa: CASSFREETQYF
d_gene: -
j_gene: TRBJ2-5
v_gene: TRBV11-2
abundance: many

CDR3nt: TGTGCCAGCAGTTACCCGGGGGGTAACAATGAGCAGTTCTTC
CDR3aa: CASSYPGGNNEQFF
d_gene: TRBD2
j_gene: TRBJ2-1
v_gene: TRBV6-2/TRBV6-3
abundance: -